The 23 T cell receptor beta chains listed next were all sequenced from one sample in a study of T cells in Graves' hyperthyroidism and ophthalmopathy. Amplification targeted TCR beta CDR3 regions from RNA transcripts. The HTBI primer set served for first-round RT-PCR of the TCR CDR3. TCRdb analysed the multiplex PCR reads with MiXCR anew, one entry per CDR3 protein. The repertoire includes approximately 500,000 distinct CDR3 sequences, 35% to 55% of them detected once, and around 7.7% sits in the top ten. Input material: peripheral blood or thyroid tissue (not recorded which). Every receptor here comes from a woman aged 18 to 35 with Graves' hyperthyroidism.

This clonotype was observed a single time. This is likely a read error, given that the CDR3 carries no conserved phenylalanine or tryptophan at its end. Because the CDR3's place on the DNA is in doubt, the DNA is left out and the CDR3 is given as listed by TCRdb. The V gene is TRBV2, the J gene TRBJ2-7; the D call of TRBD2 is as the table states it, not checked on the DNA. Germline V gene lookup returns CDR1 SNHLY and CDR2 FYNNEI. The CDR3 has 8 residues if both end residues are counted. The CDR3 region is CASSERVA.

This clonotype has only a few counts. This chain links TRBV3-1 with TRBJ2-7; D is perhaps TRBD1 or TRBD2 (5 bases each). Germline CDR1 reads LGHDT; CDR2 reads YNNKEL (reference sequence). The V end was cut by 1 base, the J end by 5 bases, with 9 bases between. CDR3 size: 13 residues. CDR3 loop: CASSQVRGDEQYF. CDR3 DNA: TGTGCCAGCAGCCAAGTACGGGGCGACGAGCAGTACTTC.

The chain links TRBV6-2 or TRBV6-3 to TRBJ2-7; D is unresolved. The CDR3 sequence is 15 residues long. Germline V lookup: CDR1 MNHEY, CDR2 SVGEGT. V was cut by 0 bases and J by 6 bases, with 15 bases left in between. This CDR3 reads CASSYSPGPSAEQYF. Here the CDR3 DNA reads TGTGCCAGCAGTTACTCACCGGGTCCTAGTGCCGAGCAGTACTTC.

The rearrangement links TRBV13 to TRBJ2-7; 11 bases align to TRBD2. From germline, CDR1 is PRHDT and CDR2 FYEKMQ (reference sequence). The CDR3 length is 13 residues. J gave up 7 bases and V 4 bases, and 3 bases lay outside the gene matches. The CDR3 is CASSSSGGQEQYF. The CDR3, as DNA: TGTGCCAGCAGCTCTAGCGGGGGGCAAGAGCAGTACTTC.

This clonotype was recorded a few times. The chain uses TRBV18 and TRBJ1-1, with D uncertain. Looked up from germline, CDR1 is KGHSH and CDR2 is LQKENI. V was trimmed by 6 bases and J by 6 bases, leaving 17 bases between them. The CDR3 has 14 residues. In DNA form, the CDR3 reads TGTGCCAGCTCTCCCAAGGGCAGTGAACCTGAAGCTTTCTTT. It encodes CASSPKGSEPEAFF. The entire variable domain, with the rest obtained from reference TRBV18 and TRBJ1-1, is as follows: NAGVMQNPRHLVRRRGQEARLRCSPMKGHSHVYWYRQLPEEGLKFMVYLQKENIIDESGMPKERFSAEFPKEGPSILRIQQVVRGDSAAYFCASSPKGSEPEAFFGQGTRLTVV.

This clonotype has at least ten counts. CDR3 in DNA: TGCAGTTTTATGACAGGAGATTTCTACGAGCAGTACTTC. Protein sequence: CSFMTGDFYEQYF. The gene calls are TRBV20-1 and TRBJ2-7; a possible D gene is TRBD1 (6 bases). The CDR3 runs 13 residues. CDR1 is DFQATT and CDR2 is SNEGSKA in the germline V gene (reference sequence). The germline V and J ends were trimmed by 8 bases and 3 bases, with 17 bases remaining between them.

This clonotype was seen a single time. The chain recombines TRBV29-1 with TRBJ2-2; no clear D gene. Trimming shortened V by 8 bases and J by 6 bases, and 10 bases separated the two germline ends. Germline CDR1 is SQVTM and CDR2 is ANQGSEA. This CDR3 has 11 amino acids. The CDR3 region is CSLSGAGELFF. CDR3 coding DNA: TGCAGCTTGAGTGGGGCCGGGGAGCTGTTTTTT.

This chain links TRBV10-3 with TRBJ1-4; D is possibly TRBD1 (5 bases). Per the germline V gene, CDR1 is ENHRY and CDR2 is SYGVKD. V lost 0 bases to trimming and J lost 8 bases, with 16 bases between them. The CDR3 is 16 residues long. CDR3 sequence: CAISESRVQADEKLFF. The CDR3, as DNA: TGTGCCATCAGTGAGTCTCGCGTACAGGCGGACGAAAAACTGTTTTTT.

The chain combines TRBV9 with TRBJ2-5; 12 bases match TRBD1. Germline V gives CDR1 SGDLS, CDR2 YYNGEE. V shed 7 bases, J shed 5 bases, and the junction held 3 bases outside the gene matches. The CDR3 contains 13 residues. The DNA for the CDR3 is TGTGCCAGCGGGACAGGGGGCGAGGAGACCCAGTACTTC. This encodes CASGTGGEETQYF.

This clonotype appeared many times. The chain employs TRBV6-5 and TRBJ1-1; 7 positions match TRBD1. The CDR3 has 13 amino acids. Germline V gene sequence: CDR1 MNHEY, CDR2 SVGAGI. Losses at the gene ends were 0 bases for V and 8 bases for J; bases not matched to a gene: 3. The CDR3 sequence: CASSYSPGGEAFF. The DNA of the CDR3 is TGTGCCAGCAGTTACTCGCCAGGGGGGGAAGCTTTCTTT.

The table lists this clonotype with many counts. The chain uses TRBV19 and TRBJ1-2; 10 bases align to TRBD1. Germline V gene sequence: CDR1 LNHDA, CDR2 SQIVND (reference sequence). The CDR3 is 16 amino acids. After removal of 2 bases from V and 4 bases from J, the junction contained 7 bases not matched to a gene. CDR3 coding DNA: TGTGCCAGTAGTATAAGCGGGACAGGGGTTAGCTATGGCTACACCTTC. Its translation is CASSISGTGVSYGYTF.

The chain joins TRBV29-1 to TRBJ1-1; D possibly corresponds to TRBD1 (6 bases). The germline V and J ends were trimmed by 6 bases and 0 bases, with 23 bases remaining between them. Germline V gives CDR1 SQVTM, CDR2 ANQGSEA. The CDR3 totals 17 residues. CDR3 coding DNA: TGCAGCGTATGGACGCTAGTAACAGGGAGAGTGAACACTGAAGCTTTCTTT. Residues: CSVWTLVTGRVNTEAFF. Full variable domain (remainder filled in from reference TRBV29-1 and TRBJ1-1): SAVISQKPSRDICQRGTSLTIQCQVDSQVTMMFWYRQQPGQSLTLIATANQGSEATYESGFVIDKFPISRPNLTFSTLTVSNMSPEDSSIYLCSVWTLVTGRVNTEAFFGQGTRLTVV.

At least ten counts were recorded for this clonotype. The chain links TRBV19 to TRBJ1-1, with D possibly being TRBD1 (6 bases). CDR1 is LNHDA, CDR2 SQIVND, per germline (reference sequence). The V gene lost 7 bases and the J gene lost 7 bases, with 22 bases spanning the gap. This CDR3 has 15 amino acids. CDR3 region: CASNNSGGRKFEAFF. CDR3 sequence (DNA): TGTGCCAGTAATAATTCCGGGGGGCGAAAGTTTGAAGCTTTCTTT.

This clonotype turned up a few times. This chain connects TRBV24-1 to TRBJ2-1; 14 positions match TRBD2. V was clipped by 3 bases and J by 2 bases; unmatched bases: 8. Germline-derived CDR1 and CDR2 are KGHDR and SFDVKD. The CDR3 is made up of 19 amino acids. The CDR3 DNA reads as TGTGCCACCAGTGATATGGGGACTAGCGGGAGTCAGCCCTACAATGAGCAGTTCTTC. Its protein product is CATSDMGTSGSQPYNEQFF.

As to this clonotype: At one end the junction does not follow the germline gene, possibly because of a read error. J is TRBJ1-2 and V is TRBV5-6, with 7 bases aligning to TRBD1. The length of the CDR3 is 17 residues. The germline gives CDR1 SGHDT, CDR2 YYEEEE. The CDR3 spells CASSSRAGGEVNYGCTF. The CDR3 DNA is TGTGCCAGCAGCTCGAGGGCAGGGGGAGAGGTTAACTATGGCTGCACCTTC.

As for this clonotype: One base away lies a much larger clone, so this may be a sequencing read error. The chain recombines TRBV15 with TRBJ2-3; D possibly corresponds to TRBD1 (7 bases). V was cut by 11 bases and J by 4 bases, with 19 bases left in between. Germline V CDR1 and CDR2: LNHNV, YYDKDF (reference sequence). The CDR3 covers 14 residues. The CDR3 region has the DNA TGTGCCGTCGGCAGGGGGGAAAGCTCAGATACGCAGTATTTT. Protein product: CAVGRGESSDTQYF.

This sequence joins TRBV7-2 and TRBJ1-4, with 10 bases lining up with TRBD1. The CDR3 extends over 18 amino acids. Germline CDR1 reads SGHTA; CDR2 reads FQGNSA. Unmatched junction bases numbered 17, after V lost 11 bases and J lost 2 bases. The CDR3 region is CACTYDRGLGATNEKLFF. The CDR3 DNA reads TGTGCCTGCACCTACGACAGGGGGCTCGGTGCGACTAATGAAAAACTGTTTTTT.

This clonotype was seen ten or more times. The chain combines TRBV27 with TRBJ1-2, with 7 positions matching TRBD1. Trimming removed 2 bases from V and 4 bases from J; junction bases left unmatched: 4. Germline V CDR1 and CDR2: MNHEY, SMNVEV (reference sequence). This CDR3 is 14 amino acids long. Written as DNA, the CDR3 is TGTGCCAGCAGTTTAAAGGGGGCAATCTATGGCTACACCTTC. Translation gives CASSLKGAIYGYTF.

This clonotype has a handful of counts. The chain employs TRBV7-3 and TRBJ2-5, with 12 bases aligning to TRBD2. The DNA end is more similar to TRBJ2-1, so the J call may be wrong. CDR1 is SGHTA, CDR2 FQGTGA, per germline. The CDR3 has 15 amino acids. The CDR3 sequence is CASSVASGRGNEQFF. The CDR3, as DNA: TGTGCCAGCAGCGTAGCTAGCGGGAGGGGGAATGAGCAGTTCTTC.

In this sample, this clonotype turned up once. V is TRBV5-1 and J is TRBJ1-5, with D unresolved. The germline V and J ends were trimmed by 4 bases and 14 bases, with 22 bases remaining between them. Germline V gives CDR1 SGHRS, CDR2 YFSETQ. The CDR3 is 14 amino acids. The CDR3 DNA reads TGCGCCAGCAGCCCACACGGACTAGCGGCTAACGAGCATTTT. Translating it yields CASSPHGLAANEHF.

This clonotype was counted once. The chain links TRBV29-1 to TRBJ2-1; 8 bases align to TRBD2. J was trimmed by 7 bases and V by 6 bases; bases with no gene match: 8. The CDR3 is 13 residues long. Germline values: CDR1 SQVTM, CDR2 ANQGSEA. CDR3 residues: CSVTPAGGNEQFF. The CDR3 nucleotides are TGCAGCGTGACTCCCGCGGGGGGAAATGAGCAGTTCTTC.

This clonotype was counted many times. The V gene is TRBV2, the J gene TRBJ1-4; 9 nucleotides align to TRBD1. CDR1 and CDR2 (germline): SNHLY, FYNNEI. This CDR3 has 15 amino acids. V was clipped by 6 bases and J by 8 bases; unmatched bases: 10. CDR3: CASSSTGQGSEKLFF. CDR3 sequence (DNA): TGTGCCAGCAGCTCGACGGGACAGGGAAGCGAAAAACTGTTTTTT.

This clonotype was recorded many times. The chain uses TRBV29-1 and TRBJ1-1; the D gene is possibly TRBD1 (6 bases). The CDR3 totals 13 residues. Germline lookup yields CDR1 SQVTM and CDR2 ANQGSEA. With 5 bases removed from V and 1 base from J, the gap between germline ends came to 11 bases. CDR3 region: CSVRGQTNTEAFF. CDR3 coding DNA: TGCAGCGTTAGAGGACAGACGAACACTGAAGCTTTCTTT.